The sequence of this T cell receptor (beta chain) was determined in a study of Graves' ophthalmopathy and Graves' hyperthyroidism. Whole-study findings and limits: Most thyroid-expanded clonotypes exceeding 0.001 frequency were also found in blood.

Amplification of TCR beta CDR3 regions used RNA transcripts. First-round RT-PCR employed HTBI primers, with a second-round multiplex PCR after it. TCRdb used MiXCR to reprocess the multiplex PCR reads, holding one entry per CDR3 protein. Of hundreds of thousands of distinct CDR3 sequences listed, approximately 22% were seen once; the top ten hold about 6.6%. In its sample, this clonotype was seen a few times. What it binds is not known. Given a much more abundant clone one base away, this may be a read error. From fresh peripheral blood, 8 to 10 ml in volume, the PBMCs were obtained. Germline CDR1 MNHNS, CDR2 SASEGT. The CDR3 covers 16 residues.

The genes are TRBV6-1 and TRBJ1-6; 7 bases line up with TRBD1. This TCR was recovered from a woman younger than 30 with stable Graves' hyperthyroidism. Some clones in this sample may be carry-over from other donors' samples. The sequenced sample was peripheral blood. As DNA, the CDR3 is TGTGCCAGCAGTCAAATAGGAGACAGGGTTAATTCACACCTCCACTTT. As protein: CASSQIGDRVNSHLHF.